These T cell receptor beta chains were read from a single sample in a study of shared clonotypes between healthy human individuals. TCRdb's table, derived via immunoSEQ multiplex PCR, lists solely in-frame clones and lacks some. Found here are millions of clones, roughly 94% of them singletons; the top ten hold under 0.15%. Sequenced material: naive CD4+ T cells sorted from blood. These receptors came from a man aged 18 to 30 in good health. CDR3s include the opening cysteine and the closing phenylalanine or tryptophan. D genes are given only for firm matches. Size tells how often a clone was seen (once, few, many) or the class of an expanded clone, and some rows leave it out.

cdr3_nt | cdr3_aa | d_call | clone_size | j_call | v_call
TGTGCCAGCAGCTCGCTCCGGGAGGGCATGTACAATGAGCAGTTCTTC | CASSSLREGMYNEQFF | TRBD2 | . | TRBJ2-1 | TRBV11-2
TGTGCCAGCAGTGAAGCTAGCAGTAAGTTTGAAAAACTGTTTTTT | CASSEASSKFEKLFF | . | . | TRBJ1-4 | TRBV6-1
TGCGCCAGCACCACTGAGGTGGCAGGGCAAAAACTGTTTTTT | CASTTEVAGQKLFF | . | . | TRBJ1-4 | TRBV5-1
TGTGCCAGCAGCCCGGACGCTTTGGAGGAAAAACTGTTTTTT | CASSPDALEEKLFF | . | once | TRBJ1-4 | TRBV7-9
TGTGCCAGCAGCTTTAAGCCGGGACAGGAGTATTCACCCCTCCACTTT | CASSFKPGQEYSPLHF | TRBD1 | once | TRBJ1-6 | TRBV7-9
TGCGCCAGCTCCAAAGAGCGGCGGGCCTACGAGCAGTACTTC | CASSKERRAYEQYF | . | . | TRBJ2-7 | TRBV5-1
TGTGCCAGCAGCCGAGCGGGAGGGCCGTACGAGCAGTACTTC | CASSRAGGPYEQYF | TRBD2 | . | TRBJ2-7 | TRBV7-2
TGTGCCAGCAGTGGACAGGGATGGGGCGAGCAGTACTTC | CASSGQGWGEQYF | TRBD1 | once | TRBJ2-7 | TRBV2
TGTGCCAGCAAGGGCGACAGGACTTACAATGAGCAGTTCTTC | CASKGDRTYNEQFF | . | . | TRBJ2-1 | TRBV6-6
TGTGCCAGCAGAGACTCCCGGACAGGAGACTATGGCTACACCTTC | CASRDSRTGDYGYTF | TRBD1 | . | TRBJ1-2 | TRBV6-5
TGTGCCATCGGACAGGGAGGTGGCTACACCTTC | CAIGQGGGYTF | TRBD1 | . | TRBJ1-2 | TRBV10-3
TGTGCCAGCAGCCCCTCGGTCCTTAATTCACCCCTCCACTTT | CASSPSVLNSPLHF | . | . | TRBJ1-6 | TRBV7-9
TGCGCCAGCAGCCCCCGGGACGGAGCCCCCTACGAGCAGTACTTC | CASSPRDGAPYEQYF | . | few | TRBJ2-7 | TRBV5-1
TGTGCCAGCAGTTTAACGGAGGGCTATGGCTACACCTTC | CASSLTEGYGYTF | . | . | TRBJ1-2 | TRBV27
TGTGCCAGCAGTGAACAGGACCGCCTCCTAAACAATGAGCAGTTCTTC | CASSEQDRLLNNEQFF | . | . | TRBJ2-1 | TRBV6-1
TGTGCCAGCAGTGAATTAGGGGGCGCCGAGTACTTC | CASSELGGAEYF | TRBD1 | . | TRBJ2-7 | TRBV6-1
TGCGCCAGCAGCAGAGGACTAGCGGGTTCAAAGCAGTACTTC | CASSRGLAGSKQYF | TRBD2 | . | TRBJ2-7 | TRBV10-1
TGTGCCATCAGTGAGAGGGATTATAATTCACCCCTCCACTTT | CAISERDYNSPLHF | . | . | TRBJ1-6 | TRBV10-3
TGTGCCAGCTTACGAACCCTCAATCAGCCCCAGCATTTT | CASLRTLNQPQHF | . | once | TRBJ1-5 | TRBV2
TGTGCCAGCAGCTTAGCGCCTACTAGCGGGGGAAATGAGCAGTTCTTC | CASSLAPTSGGNEQFF | TRBD2 | once | TRBJ2-1 | TRBV7-8
TGCGCCAGCAGCTTCGGAAGTAACACTGAAGCTTTCTTT | CASSFGSNTEAFF | . | . | TRBJ1-1 | TRBV5-1
TGTGCCAGCCAGGGACAGGGTGCGAACACTGAAGCTTTCTTT | CASQGQGANTEAFF | TRBD1 | . | TRBJ1-1 | TRBV10-3
TGTGCCAGCAGCGTAGAAGGTAGCGGGGGCGCGAGCTCCTACGAGCAGTACTTC | CASSVEGSGGASSYEQYF | TRBD2 | . | TRBJ2-7 | TRBV9
TGTGCCAGCAGCGGCCCTCCAGGGAGTAGCTATGGCTACACCTTC | CASSGPPGSSYGYTF | . | . | TRBJ1-2 | TRBV9
TGTGCCAGCAGCACCACAGGGGGCGTAGCAGATACGCAGTATTTT | CASSTTGGVADTQYF | TRBD1 | once | TRBJ2-3 | TRBV11-3
TGTGCCAGCAGCGGCGGACTCCTGAACACTGAAGCTTTCTTT | CASSGGLLNTEAFF | . | . | TRBJ1-1 | TRBV9
TGTGCCAGCACCTCTCGAGGGACTTACAATGAGCAGTTCTTC | CASTSRGTYNEQFF | . | . | TRBJ2-1 | TRBV5-6
TGTGCCAGTAGTGCCTCCTTCGGAAACACCATATATTTT | CASSASFGNTIYF | . | . | TRBJ1-3 | TRBV19
TGTGCCAGCAGCCAACTACTAGCTGGGGAGCAGTTCTTC | CASSQLLAGEQFF | . | . | TRBJ2-1 | TRBV11-2
TGCAGCGCTTTCGTCGGGCTAGCGGTCTACAATGAGCAGTTCTTC | CSAFVGLAVYNEQFF | TRBD2 | . | TRBJ2-1 | TRBV29-1
TGCGCCAGCAGCTTCTTAGGGGAGGGATCCCCCTACGAGCAGTACTTC | CASSFLGEGSPYEQYF | TRBD2 | . | TRBJ2-7 | TRBV5-1
TGTGCCAGCAGCTTAGTCGACAGGGGATTCGCTGGAAACACCATATATTTT | CASSLVDRGFAGNTIYF | TRBD1 | . | TRBJ1-3 | TRBV11-2
TGTGCTAGTGGGACAGGGGACACCGGGGAGCTGTTTTTT | CASGTGDTGELFF | TRBD1 | . | TRBJ2-2 | TRBV12-5
TGTGCCAGCAGTGAACTCGGGACGGTGAACACCGGGGAGCTGTTTTTT | CASSELGTVNTGELFF | . | . | TRBJ2-2 | TRBV6-1
TGTGCCAGCAGCGTCTCAGCGGACACCGGGGAGCTGTTTTTT | CASSVSADTGELFF | . | few | TRBJ2-2 | TRBV9
TGTGCCACCAGCACCAGGGGGGTGGATCAGCCCCAGCATTTT | CATSTRGVDQPQHF | TRBD1 | once | TRBJ1-5 | TRBV15
TGTGCCAGCACCACATGGGCAGGGAACACCGGGGAGCTGTTTTTT | CASTTWAGNTGELFF | . | . | TRBJ2-2 | TRBV28
TGTGCCAGCAGCACCGGGGCAGCGGGAGATACGCAGTATTTT | CASSTGAAGDTQYF | . | . | TRBJ2-3 | TRBV5-4
TGCGCCAGCACCGACGGAAGCCCCGGTGAGCAGTTCTTC | CASTDGSPGEQFF | . | . | TRBJ2-1 | TRBV5-1
TGTGCCAGCTCACCTGGAGGGACAATGAACTACGAGCAGTACTTC | CASSPGGTMNYEQYF | . | . | TRBJ2-7 | TRBV18
TGTGCTAGTGGTTTGAACAGGGAGAATTCACCCCTCCACTTT | CASGLNRENSPLHF | . | . | TRBJ1-6 | TRBV12-5
TGTGCCATCAGGGACAGTGAAAAGGGGAAACTGTTTTTT | CAIRDSEKGKLFF | . | . | TRBJ1-4 | TRBV10-3
TGCGCCAGCAGTGGCAGTAGCAATCAGCCCCAGCATTTT | CASSGSSNQPQHF | . | . | TRBJ1-5 | TRBV10-2
TGTGCCAGCTCCTCACAAGGGAACACTGAAGCTTTCTTT | CASSSQGNTEAFF | . | . | TRBJ1-1 | TRBV18
TGTGCCAGCAGTGAAGGTCCGAAGGGGGTGTATGGCTACACCTTC | CASSEGPKGVYGYTF | . | . | TRBJ1-2 | TRBV6-4
TGCAGCGTTCAAGAGTTCCGAGGGCGGTACGAGCAGTACTTC | CSVQEFRGRYEQYF | . | once | TRBJ2-7 | TRBV29-1